This T cell receptor beta chain came from a study of post-analysis software for immune sequencing data. This clonotype was found a few times. Its antigen remains unidentified. CDR1 and CDR2 from the germline V gene are LGHNT and FRNRAP. The CDR3 totals 13 residues. The junction had 12 bases not matched to a gene; V was cut back by 7 bases and J by 11 bases. Incorporated into the TCR beta cDNA libraries were unique molecular identifiers, which served to reduce PCR and sequencing biases. Via MiXCR, TCRdb re-called the PCR reads, giving one row per CDR3 protein. The table lists hundreds of thousands of distinct CDR3 sequences, around 60% of them singletons, with approximately 11% in the top ten. Whole-study results and caveats: Five TRBV segments, including TRBV5-6, TRBV5-1 and TRBV20-1, were more frequent in patients than controls.

The receptor was derived from a girl aged 2 to 10 with multiple sclerosis. Sequencing was performed on blood. The rearrangement uses TRBV12-5 and TRBJ2-5, with 8 bases matching TRBD2. DNA of the CDR3: TGTGCTAGTGCTCCTCAGCGGGAGTGGGAGCAGTACTTC. It translates to CASAPQREWEQYF.